What follows are 31 T cell receptor beta chains derived from one specimen sequenced in a study of blood T cell repertoires in COVID-19. This table comes from immunoSEQ multiplex PCR, and its TCRdb copy is limited to in-frame clones, with some not included. This sample has about 130,000 clones, with 85% to 90% found just once. Source material: peripheral blood. The origin of the receptors is a woman aged 80 or over with acute or convalescent COVID-19.

This chain links TRBV3-1 (or the pseudogene TRBV3-2) with TRBJ2-7; unclear D gene. This CDR3 is 14 amino acids long. Trimming removed 4 bases from V and 1 base from J, with 11 bases in between. Germline CDR1 and CDR2: LGHDT and YNNKEL (reference sequence). The CDR3 nucleotides are TGTGCCAGCAGCCTGCGAAGTTTATCCTACGAGCAGTACTTC. Its translation is CASSLRSLSYEQYF.

The CDR3 DNA sequence: TGTGCCAGCAGCCCCCCGGTGAGCACAGATACGCAGTATTTT. Its protein product is CASSPPVSTDTQYF. The V gene is TRBV11-2, the J gene TRBJ2-3, with D unresolved. V lost 5 bases and J 0 bases, leaving 9 bases between the germline ends. The germline V gene has CDR1 SGHAT and CDR2 FQNNGV. There are 14 residues in the CDR3.

This clone came up once. The V gene is TRBV28, the J gene TRBJ1-6; D not certain. Germline loops: CDR1 MDHEN, CDR2 SYDVKM. Trimming pared 8 bases from V and 8 bases from J, leaving 4 bases between. The CDR3 loop spans 10 amino acids. CDR3 nucleotides: TGTGCCAGCGGCTATTCACCCCTCCACTTT. Its protein product is CASGYSPLHF.

V and J are TRBV7-2 and TRBJ1-2; perhaps TRBD1 as D (6 bases). Germline V gives CDR1 SGHTA, CDR2 FQGNSA. CDR3 length: 13 amino acids. The V end was cut by 0 bases, the J end by 7 bases, with 9 bases between. This chain's CDR3 is CASSLAGASGYTF. In DNA, the CDR3 is TGTGCCAGCAGCTTAGCGGGGGCGAGTGGCTACACCTTC.

The chain uses TRBV5-4 and TRBJ1-1, with unresolved D. The V and J ends lost 4 bases and 1 base respectively, with 14 bases between them. This CDR3 contains 15 residues. Germline V gives CDR1 SGHNT, CDR2 YYREEE (reference sequence). CDR3 loop: CASSGKGAANTEAFF. CDR3 in DNA: TGTGCCAGCAGCGGGAAAGGAGCGGCGAACACTGAAGCTTTCTTT.

CDR3 sequence: CASSTDRGGGNTIYF. In DNA, the CDR3 is TGTGCCAGCAGCACGGACCGGGGGGGAGGAAACACCATATATTTT. The J gene is TRBJ1-3, the V gene TRBV7-8; D perhaps matches TRBD1 (5 bases). Looked up from germline, CDR1 is SGHVS and CDR2 is FQNEAQ. Trimming cost V 5 bases and J 4 bases, with 15 bases left between them. The length of the CDR3 is 15 residues. Full variable domain (outside the CDR3, taken from reference TRBV7-8 and TRBJ1-3): GAGVSQSPRYKVAKRGQDVALRCDPISGHVSLFWYQQALGQGPEFLTYFQNEAQLDKSGLPSDRFFAERPEGSVSTLKIQRTQQEDSAVYLCASSTDRGGGNTIYFGEGSWLTVV.

This clone has more than one count but fewer than ten. The chain links TRBV10-3 to TRBJ1-2; TRBD1 is a possible D gene (5 bases). Trimming pared 8 bases from V and 5 bases from J, leaving 12 bases between. The CDR3 spans 12 residues. Germline CDR1 and CDR2: ENHRY and SYGVKD. CDR3 coding DNA: TGTGCCATCCCGACAGCCGAGTATGGCTACACCTTC. This encodes CAIPTAEYGYTF.

This clone was recorded only once. The V gene is TRBV7-9, the J gene TRBJ2-7, with D perhaps matching TRBD1 (5 bases). V lost 2 bases, J lost 2 bases, and 10 bases lay in between. The CDR3 loop spans 14 amino acids. CDR1 and CDR2 from the germline V gene are SEHNR and FQNEAQ (reference sequence). The CDR3 DNA is TGTGCCAGCAGCTTACGACAGATTCCCTACGAGCAGTACTTC. Residues: CASSLRQIPYEQYF.

The chain recombines TRBV3-1 (or the pseudogene TRBV3-2) with TRBJ1-1; D remains ambiguous. Trimming removed 4 bases from V and 0 bases from J, with 9 bases in between. This CDR3 is 14 amino acids long. Per the germline V gene, CDR1 is LGHDT and CDR2 is YNNKEL (reference sequence). The CDR3 sequence: CASSRIRVNTEAFF. For the CDR3, the DNA is TGTGCCAGCAGCCGCATACGAGTGAACACTGAAGCTTTCTTT.

A word on this clone: The junction departs from germline at one end; a sequencing error may be responsible. The CDR3 DNA sequence: TGTGCCAGCAGGGGAACAGCCGCGGGCGATGGAAAGGCGGTCTTC. It is translated as CASRGTAAGDGKAVF. V and J are TRBV28 and TRBJ1-2; D is ambiguous. Germline V gene data show CDR1 as MDHEN and CDR2 as SYDVKM. The CDR3 length is 15 residues.

The chain couples TRBV6-4 to TRBJ2-2; the D is unclear. The CDR3 loop spans 14 amino acids. Trimming took 9 bases from V and 0 from J, leaving 11 bases between them. CDR1 is MRHNA, CDR2 SNTAGT, per germline. The CDR3 sequence is CASASSANTGELFF. The CDR3 coding sequence is TGTGCCAGTGCCTCCTCGGCGAACACCGGGGAGCTGTTTTTT.

The V gene is TRBV20-1, the J gene TRBJ2-1; TRBD2 aligns across 10 bases. Germline V gene sequence: CDR1 DFQATT, CDR2 SNEGSKA (reference sequence). The CDR3 extends over 16 amino acids. V lost 3 bases and J lost 6; bases outside the gene matches: 11. The CDR3 coding sequence is TGCAGTGCTAGTTCCAGCGGGGGGGCCACTGGCAATGAGCAGTTCTTC. It codes for CSASSSGGATGNEQFF.

This clone was recorded once. The V and J genes are TRBV11-1 and TRBJ2-3; 7 bases line up with TRBD2. The germline V gene encodes CDR1 SGHAT and CDR2 FQDESV (reference sequence). The CDR3 sequence is 18 residues long. The junction had 14 bases not matched to a gene; V was cut back by 0 bases and J by 5 bases. CDR3 nucleotide sequence: TGTGCCAGCAGCTTAGCTCCCTTTCTTGGAAGCGGGGAAGATACGCAGTATTTT. It specifies CASSLAPFLGSGEDTQYF.

The chain is built from TRBV11-2 and TRBJ2-7, with 9 bases fitting TRBD2. The trim removed 3 bases at V and 7 bases at J, leaving 7 bases unmatched. Germline V lookup: CDR1 SGHAT, CDR2 FQNNGV. The CDR3 totals 14 residues. This CDR3 is CASSLGGGAREQYF. CDR3 DNA: TGTGCCAGCAGCTTGGGCGGGGGGGCACGTGAGCAGTACTTC.

J is TRBJ2-7 and V is TRBV29-1, with D possibly being TRBD2 (5 bases). Trimming cost V 6 bases and J 5 bases, with 14 bases left between them. CDR1 and CDR2 (germline): SQVTM, ANQGSEA. The CDR3 runs 12 residues. The CDR3 reads CSVDIGIDEQYF. DNA of the CDR3: TGCAGCGTCGACATCGGGATAGACGAGCAGTACTTC.

The chain employs TRBV10-3 and TRBJ1-5; 11 nucleotides match TRBD1. The CDR3 loop spans 16 amino acids. The germline gives CDR1 ENHRY, CDR2 SYGVKD. Trimming cost V 8 bases and J 4 bases; bases outside gene matches: 10. CDR3 in amino acids: CAIADRGPGGNQPQHF. The CDR3 bases are TGTGCCATCGCGGACAGGGGGCCCGGTGGAAATCAGCCCCAGCATTTT.

This chain links TRBV4-2 with TRBJ2-7; 8 nucleotides line up with TRBD1. Germline V gene data show CDR1 as LGHNA and CDR2 as YNFKEQ. V lost 3 bases and J lost 0; bases outside the gene matches: 13. This CDR3 region has 18 residues. Here the CDR3 reads CASSQDPPGTGSSYEQYF. The CDR3 DNA reads as TGTGCCAGCAGCCAGGACCCTCCCGGGACAGGAAGCTCCTACGAGCAGTACTTC.

This rearrangement joins TRBV27 to TRBJ2-5; 9 bases match TRBD1. Germline values: CDR1 MNHEY, CDR2 SMNVEV (reference sequence). J lost 4 bases, V lost 6 bases, and 12 bases had no gene match. The CDR3 totals 16 residues. This CDR3 is CASRMVRPGQGETQYF. CDR3 coding DNA: TGTGCCAGCAGGATGGTCCGTCCGGGACAGGGAGAGACCCAGTACTTC.

CDR3: CATSGGAGKNQPQHF. The CDR3 bases are TGTGCCACCAGCGGTGGGGCAGGGAAGAATCAGCCCCAGCATTTT. This chain uses TRBV15 with TRBJ1-5, with a possible D match to TRBD1 (5 bases). Between the trimmed V and J ends, which lost 5 bases and 4 bases, there was a span of 15 bases. The CDR3 extends over 15 amino acids. Germline lookup yields CDR1 LNHNV and CDR2 YYDKDF (reference sequence).

The V call is TRBV18, the J call TRBJ2-7; D unresolved. With 3 bases removed from V and 0 bases from J, the gap between germline ends came to 6 bases. The CDR3 consists of 13 residues. From germline, CDR1 is KGHSH and CDR2 LQKENI. The CDR3 bases are TGTGCCAGCTCACCCCCGGGCTCCTACGAGCAGTACGTC. Translation gives CASSPPGSYEQYV.

The chain employs TRBV7-9 and TRBJ2-7; TRBD1 is a possible D gene (5 bases). V was shortened by 1 base and J by 0 bases, with 13 bases between the two germline ends. Germline-derived CDR1 and CDR2 are SEHNR and FQNEAQ (reference sequence). There are 16 residues in the CDR3. CDR3: CASSLGSTESSYEQYF. For the CDR3, the DNA is TGTGCCAGCAGCTTAGGTTCGACAGAAAGCTCCTACGAGCAGTACTTC.

The chain combines TRBV5-5 with TRBJ1-1; D is perhaps TRBD1 (6 bases). Trimming left V 0 bases short and J 3 bases short, with 12 bases between. CDR1 is SGHKS and CDR2 is YYEKEE in the germline V gene (reference sequence). The CDR3 contains 15 residues. The CDR3 sequence is CASSLDDEGDTEAFF. The CDR3 DNA is TGTGCCAGCAGCTTGGATGACGAGGGGGACACTGAAGCTTTCTTT.

This clone was seen only a few times. The chain links TRBV5-1 to TRBJ1-1; possible D gene TRBD1, 5 bases. V lost 0 bases to trimming and J lost 5 bases, with 14 bases between them. The CDR3 loop spans 15 amino acids. Germline V gene data show CDR1 as SGHRS and CDR2 as YFSETQ. CDR3 coding DNA: TGCGCCAGCAGCTTGGAATCAAACGGGGGAACTGAAGCTTTCTTT. Its protein product is CASSLESNGGTEAFF.

The chain has TRBV12-3 or TRBV12-4 and TRBJ1-5, with D hard to call. V was cut by 5 bases and J by 6 bases, with 11 bases left in between. The CDR3 consists of 13 residues. The CDR3 DNA is TGTGCCAGCAGTGCCCGAGGGATTCAGCCCCAGCATTTT. This translates into CASSARGIQPQHF.

The rearrangement links TRBV3-1 (or the pseudogene TRBV3-2) to TRBJ1-2, with D possibly being TRBD1 (5 bases). Germline V gives CDR1 LGHDT, CDR2 YNNKEL (reference sequence). The V gene lost 4 bases and the J gene lost 5 bases, with 20 bases spanning the gap. This CDR3 has 16 residues. CDR3 in amino acids: CASSPILGESRYGYTF. In DNA, the CDR3 is TGTGCCAGCAGCCCCATTTTAGGGGAATCTCGATATGGCTACACCTTC.

V and J are TRBV18 and TRBJ2-5; 13 bases map to TRBD2. Unmatched junction bases numbered 4, after V lost 1 base and J lost 2 bases. The CDR3 is 17 amino acids. Germline assignment: CDR1 KGHSH and CDR2 LQKENI. CDR3 loop: CASSPLQTSGGQETQYF. The DNA of the CDR3 is TGTGCCAGCTCACCACTTCAGACTAGCGGGGGGCAAGAGACCCAGTACTTC.

The chain recombines TRBV18 with TRBJ2-1; D might be TRBD1 (6 bases). Trimming pared 3 bases from V and 7 bases from J, leaving 16 bases between. The CDR3 covers 15 residues. CDR1 is KGHSH, CDR2 LQKENI, per germline. CDR3 nucleotides: TGTGCCAGCTCACCCACAGGGTTTAATTTGAATGAGCAGTTCTTC. Amino acids: CASSPTGFNLNEQFF.

The V call is TRBV6-2 or TRBV6-3, the J call TRBJ1-5; 7 positions match TRBD1. In germline, CDR1 is MNHEY, CDR2 SVGEGT. V lost 5 bases and J lost 5; bases outside the gene matches: 6. The CDR3 spans 14 residues. The CDR3: CASSDREPHQPQHF. In DNA, the CDR3 is TGTGCCAGCAGTGACAGGGAACCTCATCAGCCCCAGCATTTT.

The gene calls are TRBV4-1 and TRBJ1-2; D gene uncertain. This CDR3 has 13 amino acids. V gave up 0 bases and J gave up 6 bases, with 8 bases separating them. Per germline, CDR1 MGHRA and CDR2 YSYEKL. The CDR3 nucleotides read TGCGCCAGCAGCCAAGATTGGTCGGATGGCTACACCTTC. Its protein is CASSQDWSDGYTF.

The V call is TRBV7-2, the J call TRBJ2-2, with a tentative D call TRBD1 (6 bases). Germline V CDR1 and CDR2: SGHTA, FQGNSA. The CDR3 spans 14 residues. V gave up 1 base and J gave up 4 bases, with 7 bases separating them. The CDR3, as DNA: TGTGCCAGCAGCTTAGAAGGGGGCACCGGGGAGCTGTTTTTT. This translates into CASSLEGGTGELFF.

The rearrangement links TRBV5-1 to TRBJ1-2; D remains ambiguous. The germline V gene encodes CDR1 SGHRS and CDR2 YFSETQ. V shed 4 bases and J shed 4 bases, with 8 bases lying between them. The CDR3 contains 12 residues. The CDR3 DNA follows: TGCGCCAGCAGCCTCTCGTCCTATGGCTACACCTTC. Protein sequence: CASSLSSYGYTF.